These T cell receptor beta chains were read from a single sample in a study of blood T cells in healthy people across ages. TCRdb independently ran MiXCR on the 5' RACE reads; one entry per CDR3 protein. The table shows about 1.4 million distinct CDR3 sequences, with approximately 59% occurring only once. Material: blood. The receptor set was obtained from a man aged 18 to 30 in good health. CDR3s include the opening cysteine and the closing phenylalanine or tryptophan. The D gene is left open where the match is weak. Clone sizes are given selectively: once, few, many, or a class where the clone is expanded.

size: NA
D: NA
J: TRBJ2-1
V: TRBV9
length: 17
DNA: TGTGCCAGCAGCGTAAAACGTGGGATCCCCGGGGGCAATGAGCAGTTCTTC
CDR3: CASSVKRGIPGGNEQFF

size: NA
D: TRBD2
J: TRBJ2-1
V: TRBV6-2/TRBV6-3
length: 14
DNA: TGTGCCACTAGGACTAGCGCGATCTACAATGAGCAGTTCTTC
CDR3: CATRTSAIYNEQFF

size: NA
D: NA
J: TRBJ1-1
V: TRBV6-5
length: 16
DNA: TGTGCCAGCAGTTACTCCGCCCTGGGGGTAGGGTCTGAAGCTTTCTTT
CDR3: CASSYSALGVGSEAFF

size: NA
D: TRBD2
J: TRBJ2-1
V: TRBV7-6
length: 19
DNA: TGTGCCAGCAGCTTAGTTGGCCTAGCGGGTCAAAACTCCTACAATGAGCAGTTCTTC
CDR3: CASSLVGLAGQNSYNEQFF

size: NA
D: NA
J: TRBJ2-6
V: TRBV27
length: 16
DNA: TGTGCCAGCAGTTTATTGCCGCCGTCCGGGGCCAACGTCCTGACTTTC
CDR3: CASSLLPPSGANVLTF

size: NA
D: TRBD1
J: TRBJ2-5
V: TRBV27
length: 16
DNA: TGTGCCAGCAGTTTAAGGGGGCAGTTTTTGGGAGAGACCCAGTACTTC
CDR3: CASSLRGQFLGETQYF

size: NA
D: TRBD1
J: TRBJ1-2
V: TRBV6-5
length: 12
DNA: TGTGCCAGCAGTCGGGACAGGGTTAGATACACCTTC
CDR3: CASSRDRVRYTF

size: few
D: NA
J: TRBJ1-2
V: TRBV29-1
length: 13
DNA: TGCAGCGTTGACGACACAGGGAACTATGGCTACACCTTC
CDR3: CSVDDTGNYGYTF

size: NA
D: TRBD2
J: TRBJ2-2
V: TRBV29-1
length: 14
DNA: TGCAGCGTTGAAGTACTAGCGGGGGGTAGGGAGCTGTTTTTT
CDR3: CSVEVLAGGRELFF

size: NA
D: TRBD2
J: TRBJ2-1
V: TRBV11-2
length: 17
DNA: TGTGCCAGCAGTCCCCTCCCAGGTGCTAGCGGGACAAATGAGCAGTTCTTC
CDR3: CASSPLPGASGTNEQFF

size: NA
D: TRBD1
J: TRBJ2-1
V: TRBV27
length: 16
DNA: TGTGCCAGCAGTCTATACTCACAGGGGGCATACAATGAGCAGTTCTTC
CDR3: CASSLYSQGAYNEQFF

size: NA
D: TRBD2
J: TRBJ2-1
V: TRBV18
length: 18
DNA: TGTGCCAGCTCCTCGACTAGCGGGAGGAGTGGATTTTTGAATGAGCAGTTCTTC
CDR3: CASSSTSGRSGFLNEQFF

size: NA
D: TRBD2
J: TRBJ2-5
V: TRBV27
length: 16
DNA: TGTGCCAGCAGCCAGAGAGCGGGAGACAGGTACAATGAGCAGTACTTC
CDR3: CASSQRAGDRYNEQYF

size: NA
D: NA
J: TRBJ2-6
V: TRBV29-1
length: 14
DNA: TGCAGCTCCTTGGACAGTGCTGGGGCCAACGTCCTGACTTTC
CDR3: CSSLDSAGANVLTF

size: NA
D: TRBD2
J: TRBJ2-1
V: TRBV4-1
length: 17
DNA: TGCGCCAGCAGCCAGGCCTTAGGGCTAGCGGGGGGGATTGAGCAGTTCTTC
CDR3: CASSQALGLAGGIEQFF

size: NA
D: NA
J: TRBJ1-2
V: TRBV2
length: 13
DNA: TGTGCCAGCAGTGTTATCCAGGGGCATGGCTACACCTTC
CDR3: CASSVIQGHGYTF

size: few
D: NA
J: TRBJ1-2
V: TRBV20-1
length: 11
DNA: TGCAGTGCGCCGGACAACTATGGCTACACCTTC
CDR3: CSAPDNYGYTF

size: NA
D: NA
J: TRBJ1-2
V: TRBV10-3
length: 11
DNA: TGTGCCATCTCATACAGTGGCGGCTACACCTTC
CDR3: CAISYSGGYTF

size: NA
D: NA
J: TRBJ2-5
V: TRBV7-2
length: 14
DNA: TGTGCCAGCAGCTTAAACGGAGCCCAAGAGACCCAGTACTTC
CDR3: CASSLNGAQETQYF

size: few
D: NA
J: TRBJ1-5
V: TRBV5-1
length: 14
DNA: TGCGCCAGCTCGAGTGGCGAGGGCAATCAGCCCCAGCATTTT
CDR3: CASSSGEGNQPQHF

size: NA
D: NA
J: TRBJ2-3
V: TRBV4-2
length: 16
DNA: TGCGCCGGCAGCCAAGACTGGCTAGCCGGCACAGATACGCAGTATTTT
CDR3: CAGSQDWLAGTDTQYF

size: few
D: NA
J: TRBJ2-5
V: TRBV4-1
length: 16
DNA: TGCGCCAGCAGCCAAGATCAGGTGGCAGGTCAAGAGACCCAGTACTTC
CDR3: CASSQDQVAGQETQYF

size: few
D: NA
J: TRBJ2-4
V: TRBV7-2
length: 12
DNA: TGTGCCAGCAGCTTAGAGGAGACAGTCCAGTACTTC
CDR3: CASSLEETVQYF

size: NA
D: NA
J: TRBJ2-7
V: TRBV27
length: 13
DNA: TGTGCCAGCAGTTCAGTACCGGTCTACGAGCAGTACTTC
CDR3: CASSSVPVYEQYF

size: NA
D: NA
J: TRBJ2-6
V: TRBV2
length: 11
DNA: TGTGCCGGCTCTGGGGCCAACGTCCTGACTTTC
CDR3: CAGSGANVLTF

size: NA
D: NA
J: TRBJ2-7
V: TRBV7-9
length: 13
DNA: TGTGCCAGCAGCCCTCCGCAGCCCCACGAGCAGTACTTC
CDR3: CASSPPQPHEQYF

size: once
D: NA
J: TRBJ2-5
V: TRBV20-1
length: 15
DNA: TGCAGTGCTAACTCCTGGGCAGGGCTGGTAGGTCAGCAGTACTTC
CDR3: CSANSWAGLVGQQYF

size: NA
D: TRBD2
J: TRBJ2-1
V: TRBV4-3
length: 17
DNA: TGCGCCAGCAGCCAAGAGGTCCTCGGGACTAGTTACAATGAGCAGTTCTTC
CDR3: CASSQEVLGTSYNEQFF

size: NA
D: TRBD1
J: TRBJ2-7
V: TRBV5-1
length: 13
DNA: TGCGCCAGCGCCGACAGGGTAAGCTACGAGCAGTACTTC
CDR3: CASADRVSYEQYF